This TCR beta chain was sequenced during a study of cytomegalovirus exposure and HLA in healthy donors. Germline-derived CDR1 and CDR2 are MDHEN and SYDVKM. This CDR3 comprises 16 residues. Germline trimming cut 10 bases from V and 3 bases from J; bases unmatched to any gene: 16. The primer mix had 60 Vbeta and 13 Jbeta primers. Profiled with immunoSEQ multiplex PCR; TCRdb holds only in-frame clones, not every one. The sample holds about 160,000 clones, less than 90% seen once. The source is a male donor in good health and CMV-seropositive. The genes are TRBV28 and TRBJ1-1, with 8 bases lining up with TRBD1. The sequenced sample was PBMCs. CDR3 sequence: CATRPGQAAGDTEAFF. DNA of the CDR3: TGTGCCACCCGACCGGGACAGGCTGCGGGGGACACTGAAGCTTTCTTT. The variable domain in full, with the rest retrieved from reference TRBV28 and TRBJ1-1, is DVKVTQSSRYLVKRTGEKVFLECVQDMDHENMFWYRQDPGLGLRLIYFSYDVKMKEKGDIPEGYSVSREKKERFSLILESASTNQTSMYLCATRPGQAAGDTEAFFGQGTRLTVV.